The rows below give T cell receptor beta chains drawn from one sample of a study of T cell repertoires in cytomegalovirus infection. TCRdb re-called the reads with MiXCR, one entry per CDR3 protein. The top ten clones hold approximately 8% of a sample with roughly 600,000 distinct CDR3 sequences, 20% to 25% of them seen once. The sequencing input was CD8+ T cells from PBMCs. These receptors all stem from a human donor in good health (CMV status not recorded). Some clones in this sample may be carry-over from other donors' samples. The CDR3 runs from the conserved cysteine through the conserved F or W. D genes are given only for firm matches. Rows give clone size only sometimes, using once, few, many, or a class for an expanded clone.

TGTGCCAGCAGCCAATACCCTGCCCAGGGGAACACTGAAGCTTTCTTT	CASSQYPAQGNTEAFF	few	16	NA	TRBV14	TRBJ1-1
TGCAGTGCTACACCCGTGGACACCTACAATGAGCAGTTCTTC	CSATPVDTYNEQFF	NA	14	NA	TRBV20-1	TRBJ2-1
TGTGCCAGTAGCCCCGGGGTGGGACAGCCCCAGCATTTT	CASSPGVGQPQHF	NA	13	NA	TRBV19	TRBJ1-5
TGTGCCAGCAGCTTAAGAGGGACCAACCAAGAGACCCAGTACTTC	CASSLRGTNQETQYF	many	15	NA	TRBV7-6	TRBJ2-5
TGTGCCAGCAGAAGACAGGACTATGGCTACACCTTC	CASRRQDYGYTF	many	12	NA	TRBV7-2	TRBJ1-2
TGTGCCAGCCGGCAGGGGCCATGGGACACCATATATTTT	CASRQGPWDTIYF	few	13	NA	TRBV28	TRBJ1-3
TGTGCCAGCAGCGGGATTACAGGGGACAATCAGCCCCAGCATTTT	CASSGITGDNQPQHF	NA	15	TRBD1	TRBV6-6	TRBJ1-5
TGTGCCAGCAGCTTGAAGGACAGGACCTACAATGAGCAGTTCTTC	CASSLKDRTYNEQFF	NA	15	TRBD1	TRBV5-6	TRBJ2-1
TGTGCCAGCAGCTACGGGACCGTGGGAGAGACCCAGTACTTC	CASSYGTVGETQYF	many	14	NA	TRBV7-2	TRBJ2-5
TGTGCCAGCAGTTTAGGACAGGGCGGCGAGCAGTACTTC	CASSLGQGGEQYF	many	13	TRBD1	TRBV27	TRBJ2-7
TGTGCCAGCAGTTTGGCAGGAAAGCTGACTGGAAACACCATATATTTT	CASSLAGKLTGNTIYF	NA	16	NA	TRBV27	TRBJ1-3
TGCAGCGCTCTGCTTAGTGCCGGGGAGCTGTTTTTT	CSALLSAGELFF	NA	12	NA	TRBV29-1	TRBJ2-2
TGTGCCAGCAGCCGATGGGGGGGGGGCGAAAATGGCTACACCTTC	CASSRWGGGENGYTF	NA	15	NA	TRBV7-2	TRBJ1-2
TGTGCCAGCAGCCCCTCCCCTGGGGGCCCGGCAGATACGCAGTATTTT	CASSPSPGGPADTQYF	NA	16	NA	TRBV7-9	TRBJ2-3
TGTGCCAGCACCCCTTGGACAGGGAGCTACAATGAGCAGTTCTTC	CASTPWTGSYNEQFF	many	15	TRBD1	TRBV5-6	TRBJ2-1
TGTGCCAGCAGCTTGTGGGGAGGGGATGAAAAACTGTTTTTT	CASSLWGGDEKLFF	NA	14	NA	TRBV7-2	TRBJ1-4
TGTGCCAGCAGCTCGTTCGGTAATGAGCAGTTCTTC	CASSSFGNEQFF	NA	12	NA	TRBV7-9	TRBJ2-1
TGCAGCGTTGATGCAGGGAACACTGAAGCTTTCTTT	CSVDAGNTEAFF	NA	12	NA	TRBV29-1	TRBJ1-1
TGTGCCAGCAGCACCTCAAGGACAGTGAACACTGAAGCTTTCTTT	CASSTSRTVNTEAFF	NA	15	NA	TRBV14	TRBJ1-1
TGTGCCAGCAGGAATCAAGAGACCCAGTACTTC	CASRNQETQYF	NA	11	NA	TRBV7-9	TRBJ2-5
TGTGCCAGCCGACCGCGGCAGGGCAGCAACGTCCTGACTTTC	CASRPRQGSNVLTF	NA	14	NA	TRBV6-2/TRBV6-3	TRBJ2-6
TGTGCCAGCAGTTTTAGCGCCGACCCAACCTACGAGCAGTACTTC	CASSFSADPTYEQYF	NA	15	NA	TRBV27	TRBJ2-7
TGTGCCAGCAGTTTATCGAAGGGCCCCCGGGAGCTGTTTTTT	CASSLSKGPRELFF	NA	14	NA	TRBV27	TRBJ2-2
TGCAGTGCTAGACCTCAGGGGGGGAATGAAGCTTTCTTT	CSARPQGGNEAFF	NA	13	TRBD1	TRBV20-1	TRBJ1-1
TGTGCCAGCAGCCCTGACAGGATACCCTACAATGAGCAGTTCTTC	CASSPDRIPYNEQFF	few	15	NA	TRBV27	TRBJ2-1
TGCGCCAGCAGCTTGTGGAGCACAGGGGGTTTGGATAAATATGGCTACACCTTC	CASSLWSTGGLDKYGYTF	NA	18	TRBD1	TRBV5-1	TRBJ1-2
TGCAGCGTTCTGGTTACTGAAGCTTTCTTT	CSVLVTEAFF	few	10	NA	TRBV29-1	TRBJ1-1
TGCAGCGTTCTAGGGGGCAGGGTGAATGAGCAGTACTTC	CSVLGGRVNEQYF	few	13	TRBD1	TRBV29-1	TRBJ2-7
TGTGCCAGCAGCTTAGCGCCCCCTGGAAATTCACCCCTCCACTTT	CASSLAPPGNSPLHF	many	15	NA	TRBV7-8	TRBJ1-6
TGTGCCAGCAGCCCGGTGACAGATACGCAGTATTTT	CASSPVTDTQYF	NA	12	NA	TRBV28	TRBJ2-3
TGTGCCAGCAGCTTAGTGGGGCAGGCAAATCAGCCCCAGCATTTT	CASSLVGQANQPQHF	many	15	NA	TRBV7-8	TRBJ1-5
TGTGCCAGCAGCTTAATATCCCCCCTGGGCAATGAGCAGTTCTTC	CASSLISPLGNEQFF	many	15	NA	TRBV7-9	TRBJ2-1
TGTGCCAGCAGCCAAGAAGGGGGCTTAGAGTATACGCAGTATTTT	CASSQEGGLEYTQYF	NA	15	TRBD1	TRBV4-2	TRBJ2-3
TGTGCCAGCAGCCTAACAGGAAACACCGGGGAGCTGTTTTTT	CASSLTGNTGELFF	many	14	NA	TRBV28	TRBJ2-2
TGTGCCAGCAGCTTACGGGGGCCGGGCGGGGAGCTGTTTTTT	CASSLRGPGGELFF	many	14	NA	TRBV7-8	TRBJ2-2
TGTGCCAGCAGTTCCCGACAGGTTTTAAACACTGAAGCTTTCTTT	CASSSRQVLNTEAFF	many	15	NA	TRBV28	TRBJ1-1
TGTGCCAGTAGTATTATCGGGACAGCAAATGAGCAGTTCTTC	CASSIIGTANEQFF	many	14	TRBD1	TRBV19	TRBJ2-1
TGTGCCAGCAGTTTTGCGGGGGGAGACGATGAGCAGTTCTTC	CASSFAGGDDEQFF	once	14	TRBD2	TRBV28	TRBJ2-1
TGTGCCAGCAGCTTAAATCCGGTGGGGACAGGTGGAGAGACCCAGTACTTC	CASSLNPVGTGGETQYF	NA	17	TRBD1	TRBV7-3	TRBJ2-5
TGTGCCAGCAGCCTCCGGGACAGGGGACCAGATACGCAGTATTTT	CASSLRDRGPDTQYF	many	15	TRBD1	TRBV7-8	TRBJ2-3
TGTGCCAGCAGTTACTCGTCCAGTATGAACACTGAAGCTTTCTTT	CASSYSSSMNTEAFF	many	15	NA	TRBV6-6	TRBJ1-1
TGCGCCAGCAGTATACGAATCGGGGAGCTGTTTTTT	CASSIRIGELFF	NA	12	NA	TRBV4-3	TRBJ2-2
TGTGCCAGCAGTGAGGGATCCAGGAAGACCCAGTACTTC	CASSEGSRKTQYF	few	13	NA	TRBV25-1	TRBJ2-5
TGTGCCAGCAGCACAGGAGCGGGGAGCTACGAGCAGTACTTC	CASSTGAGSYEQYF	many	14	TRBD2	TRBV7-2	TRBJ2-7
TGCACCACCCGAGCGGGGGGGCGCCTCGATGAGCAGTTCTTC	CTTRAGGRLDEQFF	NA	14	TRBD2	TRBV29-1	TRBJ2-1
TGTGCCAGCAGCTCCCGGGACAGGGCCCTCTGGTTGGGCGGGGAGCTGTTTTTT	CASSSRDRALWLGGELFF	many	18	TRBD1	TRBV6-1	TRBJ2-2
TGCAGTGCTCCCCAGGGGGTTAGCAATCAGCCCCAGCATTTT	CSAPQGVSNQPQHF	NA	14	TRBD1	TRBV20-1	TRBJ1-5
TGTGCCAGCAGTTCTCAATTAACAGGGACAGATACGCAGTATTTT	CASSSQLTGTDTQYF	few	15	NA	TRBV27	TRBJ2-3
TGTGCCAGCAGCCAAGAGAGCGGGGGCTACTACAATGAGCAGTTCTTC	CASSQESGGYYNEQFF	few	16	TRBD2	TRBV4-2	TRBJ2-1
TGTGCCAGCAGCTTAAAGACAGAAATCCGAACTGAAGCTTTCTTT	CASSLKTEIRTEAFF	many	15	NA	TRBV7-8	TRBJ1-1
TGCAGTGCTAGAGAGCTAGCGGGGACTCATGAGCAGTTCTTC	CSARELAGTHEQFF	NA	14	TRBD2	TRBV20-1	TRBJ2-1
TGTGCCGCAGGGGTTAATAGCAATCAGCCCCAGCATTTT	CAAGVNSNQPQHF	many	13	NA	TRBV6-6	TRBJ1-5
TGTGCCAGTAGTATTACAGGTAACTCCTACAATGAGCAGTTCTTC	CASSITGNSYNEQFF	many	15	NA	TRBV19	TRBJ2-1
TGTGCCAGCAGTTGGACGGAAGAGCAGTTCTTC	CASSWTEEQFF	NA	11	NA	TRBV2	TRBJ2-1
TGTGCCAGCAGGAAGATGGGACTAGCGGGGGGACTCCAAGAGACCCAGTACTTC	CASRKMGLAGGLQETQYF	NA	18	TRBD2	TRBV5-6	TRBJ2-5
TGCAGTGCCTCGGGACCACTGTCGGGAACTGAAGCTTTCTTT	CSASGPLSGTEAFF	many	14	NA	TRBV20-1	TRBJ1-1